Detailed here is one T cell receptor (beta chain). Some clones are missing from TCRdb's copy, which holds only in-frame ones; the method was immunoSEQ multiplex PCR. Of more than 90,000 clones listed, 75% to 95% were seen once; the top ten hold roughly 3%. This sample stems from a study of T cell changes during pregnancy in multiple sclerosis. The CDR3 runs 14 residues. The germline gives CDR1 PRHDT, CDR2 FYEKMQ (reference sequence). V was trimmed by 0 bases and J by 0 bases, leaving 3 bases between them. The V and J genes are TRBV13 and TRBJ1-3; D gene uncertain. This receptor was taken from a female donor with multiple sclerosis, enrolled in a pregnancy study. Specimen: peripheral blood, collected in the second trimester of pregnancy. CDR3 coding DNA: TGTGCCAGCAGCTTAGGTAGCTCTGGAAACACCATATATTTT. Its protein is CASSLGSSGNTIYF.